Following are 15 T cell receptor beta chains from one sample sequenced in a study of patients and donors after allogeneic stem cell transplantation. TCRdb passed the RT-PCR reads through MiXCR, listing each CDR3 protein once. There are about 72,000 distinct CDR3 sequences in the sample; 26% occur only once, and more than 20% lies in the top ten. The sequenced material came from blood, either unsorted or a sorted T cell fraction (not recorded which). These receptors were obtained from a human donor who was either an allogeneic HSCT recipient or a stem cell or donor lymphocyte infusion donor (not recorded which). It is not recorded whose cells these are; they may come from a transplant donor.

This chain connects TRBV3-1 to TRBJ2-5; 11 positions agree with TRBD2. Germline-derived CDR1 and CDR2 are LGHDT and YNNKEL (reference sequence). The CDR3 loop spans 14 amino acids. Germline trimming cut 5 bases from V and 3 bases from J; bases unmatched to any gene: 2. CDR3 sequence reads: CASSKTSGEETQYF. DNA for the CDR3: TGTGCCAGCAGCAAGACTAGCGGGGAAGAGACCCAGTACTTC.

This clonotype was detected only a few times. The V gene is TRBV20-1, the J gene TRBJ1-1; D perhaps matches TRBD1 (6 bases). The CDR3 consists of 14 residues. Trimming took 1 base from V and 2 from J, leaving 11 bases between them. Germline CDR1 DFQATT, CDR2 SNEGSKA (reference sequence). DNA for the CDR3: TGCAGTGCTAGAGCTGGACAGTTAAACACTGAAGCTTTCTTT. Translating gives CSARAGQLNTEAFF.

The chain carries TRBV7-3 and TRBJ1-1, with D possibly being TRBD1 (5 bases). The CDR3 runs to 15 residues. Germline CDR1 is SGHTA and CDR2 is FQGTGA. Trimming took 5 bases from V and 0 from J, leaving 13 bases between them. CDR3 in amino acids: CASSPLGGLNTEAFF. CDR3 in DNA: TGTGCCAGCAGCCCCCTTGGGGGACTGAACACTGAAGCTTTCTTT. Full variable domain (rest looked up from reference TRBV7-3 and TRBJ1-1): GAGVSQTPSNKVTEKGKYVELRCDPISGHTALYWYRQSLGQGPEFLIYFQGTGAADDSGLPNDRFFAVRPEGSVSTLKIQRTERGDSAVYLCASSPLGGLNTEAFFGQGTRLTVV.

The J gene is TRBJ1-2, the V gene TRBV5-1; D might be TRBD1 (5 bases). Germline V gene sequence: CDR1 SGHRS, CDR2 YFSETQ. The CDR3 totals 13 residues. V was shortened by 3 bases and J by 3 bases, with 9 bases between the two germline ends. Here the CDR3 reads CASSSGTDYGYTF. CDR3 DNA: TGCGCCAGCAGCTCCGGGACGGACTATGGCTACACCTTC.

This chain uses TRBV5-6 with TRBJ1-5, with 8 bases that match TRBD1. The CDR3 contains 15 residues. V was clipped by 0 bases and J by 3 bases; unmatched bases: 2. Germline loops: CDR1 SGHDT, CDR2 YYEEEE. CDR3 protein: CASSLAGQVNQPQHF. The CDR3 region has the DNA TGTGCCAGCAGCTTGGCGGGACAGGTCAATCAGCCCCAGCATTTT.

This clonotype has more than one count but fewer than ten. The chain carries TRBV6-5 and TRBJ2-2, with 7 bases fitting TRBD2. Germline trimming cut 6 bases from V and 6 bases from J; bases unmatched to any gene: 13. CDR1 is MNHEY and CDR2 is SVGAGI in the germline V gene. CDR3 length equals 16 residues. CDR3 protein: CASSRRLSGGAGELFF. For the CDR3, the DNA is TGTGCCAGCAGCCGTAGACTGTCGGGGGGAGCCGGGGAGCTGTTTTTT.

The chain joins TRBV6-5 to TRBJ2-3; 11 nucleotides line up with TRBD1. J was trimmed by 5 bases and V by 8 bases; bases with no gene match: 9. The germline CDR1 and CDR2 sequences are MNHEY and SVGAGI. CDR3 length: 15 amino acids. The CDR3 bases are TGTGCCAGCCATGCGGACAGGGGGCAGGGAGATACGCAGTATTTT. Amino acid sequence: CASHADRGQGDTQYF.

This clonotype came up a few times. This chain joins TRBV5-1 and TRBJ2-1; D is unresolved. CDR3 length equals 14 residues. Germline lookup yields CDR1 SGHRS and CDR2 YFSETQ. Trimming removed 0 bases from V and 13 bases from J, with 17 bases in between. CDR3 DNA sequence: TGCGCCAGCAGCTTGGGCCAGCCGAAACCCTCCCAGTTCTTC. It codes for CASSLGQPKPSQFF. The variable domain in full, completed from reference TRBV5-1 and TRBJ2-1, reads KAGVTQTPRYLIKTRGQQVTLSCSPISGHRSVSWYQQTPGQGLQFLFEYFSETQRNKGNFPGRFSGRQFSNSRSEMNVSTLELGDSALYLCASSLGQPKPSQFFGPGTRLTVL.

The chain recombines TRBV7-9 with TRBJ2-7; a possible D gene is TRBD1 (5 bases). There are 15 residues in the CDR3. Between the trimmed V and J ends, which lost 4 bases and 4 bases, there was a span of 17 bases. Germline V gives CDR1 SEHNR, CDR2 FQNEAQ (reference sequence). The CDR3 coding sequence is TGTGCCAGCAGCTCCGGACAAGAAGGGCTTTACGAGCAGTACTTC. Translation: CASSSGQEGLYEQYF. Full variable domain (missing parts from reference TRBV7-9 and TRBJ2-7): DTGVSQNPRHKITKRGQNVTFRCDPISEHNRLYWYRQTLGQGPEFLTYFQNEAQLEKSRLLSDRFSAERPKGSFSTLEIQRTEQGDSAMYLCASSSGQEGLYEQYFGPGTRLTVT.

The gene calls are TRBV7-2 and TRBJ1-2; no definite D call. Trimming shortened V by 5 bases and J by 4 bases, and 20 bases separated the two germline ends. Germline V lookup: CDR1 SGHTA, CDR2 FQGNSA. This CDR3 spans 16 amino acids. CDR3 sequence: CASSPRAMESLYGYTF. CDR3 in DNA: TGTGCCAGCAGCCCAAGAGCAATGGAGAGCCTCTATGGCTACACCTTC.

This chain joins TRBV7-2 and TRBJ1-4, with TRBD1 as a possible D gene (5 bases). CDR3 size: 15 residues. The germline gives CDR1 SGHTA, CDR2 FQGNSA. Trimming took 0 bases from V and 7 from J, leaving 12 bases between them. CDR3 protein: CASSLARGLGEKLFF. The DNA for the CDR3 is TGTGCCAGCAGCTTAGCTCGGGGGTTAGGTGAAAAACTGTTTTTT.

V is TRBV9 and J is TRBJ2-6; no reliable D call. CDR3 size: 14 residues. The germline CDR1 and CDR2 sequences are SGDLS and YYNGEE. V was shortened by 1 base and J by 0 bases, with 2 bases between the two germline ends. This CDR3 is CASSVLSGANVLTF. The CDR3 DNA is TGTGCCAGCAGCGTACTCTCTGGGGCCAACGTCCTGACTTTC. Combining the CDR3 with reference TRBV9 and TRBJ2-6 gives the whole variable domain DSGVTQTPKHLITATGQRVTLRCSPRSGDLSVYWYQQSLDQGLQFLIQYYNGEERAKGNILERFSAQQFPDLHSELNLSSLELGDSALYFCASSVLSGANVLTFGAGSRLTVL.

A few counts support this clonotype. V and J are TRBV7-9 and TRBJ1-2; 8 nucleotides agree with TRBD1. Germline CDR1 reads SEHNR; CDR2 reads FQNEAQ (reference sequence). The CDR3 is 14 residues long. V lost 1 base and J lost 8; bases outside the gene matches: 6. CDR3 sequence reads: CASSLGGQAGGYTF. The CDR3 bases are TGTGCCAGCAGCTTAGGGGGACAGGCCGGCGGCTACACCTTC.

The CDR3 nucleotides read TGCAGTGCTAGGAGTGGTGCTGGATCGCCCCTCCACTTT. Its protein product is CSARSGAGSPLHF. This chain connects TRBV20-1 to TRBJ1-6; D uncertain. V was shortened by 3 bases and J by 13 bases, with 16 bases between the two germline ends. In germline, CDR1 is DFQATT, CDR2 SNEGSKA (reference sequence). The CDR3 has 13 amino acids.

The rearrangement links TRBV2 to TRBJ1-4; unclear D gene. The CDR3 covers 15 residues. Germline values: CDR1 SNHLY, CDR2 FYNNEI. V shed 3 bases and J shed 5 bases, with 13 bases lying between them. DNA for the CDR3: TGTGCCAGCAGTGACACCCTTTTGAAGAATGAAAAACTGTTTTTT. Protein product: CASSDTLLKNEKLFF.